Each of the 4 T cell receptor beta chains below was sequenced from the same sample in a study of cytomegalovirus exposure and HLA in healthy donors. PCR amplification relied on 60 Vbeta primers (plus 13 Jbeta primers). Only in-frame clones appear in the TCRdb table, and some are missing; sequencing was by immunoSEQ multiplex PCR. This table holds under 150,000 clones, 70% to 80% found once. Sequencing was carried out using PBMCs. All receptors come from a female donor in good health and CMV-seropositive.

This clone was detected only once. The chain has TRBV5-1 and TRBJ2-3; 7 bases are a match to TRBD1. Germline V gene lookup returns CDR1 SGHRS and CDR2 YFSETQ. Germline trimming cut 1 base from V and 0 bases from J; bases unmatched to any gene: 5. This CDR3 region has 16 residues. DNA for the CDR3: TGCGCCAGCAGCTTGACAACGGGACAGAGCACAGATACGCAGTATTTT. This gives the protein CASSLTTGQSTDTQYF.

This chain joins TRBV6-1 and TRBJ2-5; D remains unclear. V lost 7 bases and J lost 1, with 10 bases in between. This CDR3 contains 13 residues. Per germline, CDR1 MNHNS and CDR2 SASEGT. The CDR3 sequence is CASTRAFQETQYF. CDR3 DNA: TGTGCCAGCACCCGAGCCTTCCAAGAGACCCAGTACTTC.

The rearrangement uses TRBV5-1 and TRBJ2-5; D gene uncertain. Germline CDR1 reads SGHRS; CDR2 reads YFSETQ. The CDR3 length is 14 residues. Between the trimmed V and J ends, which lost 2 bases and 3 bases, there was a span of 11 bases. CDR3: CASSFQGQEETQYF. Written as DNA, the CDR3 is TGCGCCAGCAGCTTTCAAGGTCAGGAAGAGACCCAGTACTTC.

V is TRBV15 and J is TRBJ2-7, with TRBD1 as a possible D gene (7 bases). The CDR3 covers 16 residues. Germline V CDR1 and CDR2: LNHNV, YYDKDF (reference sequence). Trimming shortened V by 1 base and J by 6 bases, and 19 bases separated the two germline ends. CDR3 residues: CATSRAKQGGYSEQYF. DNA of the CDR3: TGTGCCACCAGCAGAGCTAAGCAGGGGGGTTATAGCGAGCAGTACTTC.